This is a list of T cell receptor beta chains from one sample in a study of cytomegalovirus exposure and HLA in healthy donors. Data came from immunoSEQ multiplex PCR; TCRdb stores just in-frame clones and leaves some out. Of more than 80,000 clones listed, about four fifths were seen once; the top ten hold 2.5% to 3%. The sample taken for sequencing was PBMCs. Source of these receptors: a female donor in good health and CMV-seropositive. CDR3s include the opening cysteine and the closing phenylalanine or tryptophan. A D gene is named only where the DNA matches it firmly. The size of a clone is reported for some rows only, either as once, few or many, or as a class for expanded clones.

d_call,j_call,clone_size,v_call,cdr3_aa,cdr3_nt
TRBD1,TRBJ2-3,.,TRBV30,CALKGDRNWDTQYF,TGTGCCCTAAAGGGGGACAGGAACTGGGATACGCAGTATTTT
.,TRBJ1-1,.,TRBV19,CASSPTQNTEAFF,TGTGCCAGTAGCCCCACACAGAACACTGAAGCTTTCTTT
.,TRBJ2-1,.,TRBV7-3,CASSTRDSGIDEQFF,TGTGCCAGCAGCACTCGGGACTCCGGGATCGATGAGCAGTTCTTC
TRBD1,TRBJ2-3,few,TRBV15,CATSRDLRRGQGSTDTQYF,TGTGCCACCAGCAGAGATTTACGGCGTGGACAGGGGAGCACAGATACGCAGTATTTT
.,TRBJ1-1,.,TRBV5-5,CASSRQARTEAFF,TGTGCCAGCAGCCGACAGGCTAGGACTGAAGCTTTCTTT
.,TRBJ2-3,few,TRBV4-3,CASSPGTLTDTQYF,TGCGCCAGCAGCCCCGGGACTCTCACAGATACGCAGTATTTT
.,TRBJ2-5,.,TRBV5-1,CASRPTVQETQYF,TGCGCCAGCAGGCCGACAGTTCAAGAGACCCAGTACTTC
.,TRBJ2-7,few,TRBV7-2,CASRLLGDTEEQYF,TGTGCCAGCAGGCTCCTAGGGGATACCGAGGAGCAGTACTTC
TRBD1,TRBJ1-2,once,TRBV4-1,CASSQVSGGYGYTF,TGCGCCAGCAGCCAAGTGTCAGGGGGCTATGGCTACACCTTC
TRBD1,TRBJ2-3,few,TRBV28,CASSLRGRTDTQYF,TGTGCCAGCAGTTTGAGGGGGCGCACAGATACGCAGTATTTT
TRBD1,TRBJ1-1,.,TRBV5-1,CASSYLQGAFTEAFF,TGCGCCAGCAGCTACCTACAGGGGGCTTTCACTGAAGCTTTCTTT
TRBD1,TRBJ2-7,.,TRBV29-1,CSFSRDRGYEQYF,TGCAGCTTTAGCCGGGACAGGGGTTACGAGCAGTACTTC
.,TRBJ1-2,.,TRBV4-3,CASSQGTGLTYGYTF,TGCGCCAGCAGCCAAGGAACAGGGCTTACCTATGGCTACACCTTC
TRBD1,TRBJ1-1,.,TRBV25-1,CASASTGQGALRTEAFF,TGTGCCAGCGCAAGTACGGGACAGGGGGCTTTACGGACTGAAGCTTTCTTT
TRBD1,TRBJ2-7,.,TRBV4-1,CASSLTPQGADEQYF,TGCGCCAGCAGCCTAACCCCACAGGGGGCGGACGAGCAGTACTTC
.,TRBJ1-1,.,TRBV7-3,CASSLGGITEAFF,TGTGCCAGCAGCTTAGGGGGGATCACTGAAGCTTTCTTT
TRBD2,TRBJ2-1,once,TRBV7-6,CASSHAGTSGSREQFF,TGTGCCAGCAGTCACGCCGGGACTAGCGGGAGCCGGGAGCAGTTCTTC
.,TRBJ1-1,few,TRBV25-1,CASSGTGKFTEAFF,TGTGCCAGCAGTGGCACAGGGAAATTCACTGAAGCTTTCTTT
.,TRBJ2-5,.,TRBV2,CASSRSRQETQYF,TGTGCCAGCAGTCGGTCCCGCCAAGAGACCCAGTACTTC
TRBD2,TRBJ2-1,once,TRBV15,CATTNLAGGSTEQFF,TGTGCCACCACCAACTTAGCGGGAGGGTCCACGGAGCAGTTCTTC
.,TRBJ1-5,few,TRBV28,CASNRGNQPQHF,TGTGCCAGCAACCGGGGGAATCAGCCCCAGCATTTT
TRBD1,TRBJ1-6,.,TRBV4-2,CASSQGRRGVKENSPLHF,TGTGCCAGCAGCCAGGGGCGCAGGGGGGTAAAAGAGAATTCACCCCTCCACTTT
.,TRBJ2-2,.,TRBV5-4,CASSLGQDTNTGELFF,TGTGCCAGCAGCTTGGGGCAGGACACGAACACCGGGGAGCTGTTTTTT
.,TRBJ1-1,once,TRBV10-1,CASSEFVGGFTEAFF,TGCGCCAGCAGTGAGTTTGTCGGAGGGTTTACGGAAGCTTTCTTT
.,TRBJ1-3,.,TRBV30,CARGTPDLGNTIYF,TGTGCCCGAGGGACACCTGACCTTGGAAACACCATATATTTT
.,TRBJ2-7,.,TRBV10-3,CAISEGQLGWNEQYF,TGTGCCATCAGTGAGGGACAGCTCGGTTGGAACGAGCAGTACTTC
.,TRBJ1-2,.,TRBV5-1,CASSLDRGNYGYTF,TGCGCCAGCAGCTTGGACCGGGGTAACTATGGCTACACCTTC
.,TRBJ1-1,.,TRBV20-1,CSARGSGEAFF,TGCAGTGCTAGAGGTTCAGGTGAAGCTTTCTTT
TRBD1,TRBJ1-4,.,TRBV9,CASSEGTAYNEKLFF,TGTGCCAGCAGCGAGGGGACAGCCTACAATGAAAAACTGTTTTTT
.,TRBJ2-7,once,TRBV11-2,CASSLERGPFYEQYF,TGTGCCAGCAGTTTGGAACGGGGTCCCTTCTACGAGCAGTACTTC
TRBD2,TRBJ2-4,.,TRBV29-1,CSVEDRAGKNIQYF,TGCAGCGTTGAAGATAGAGCGGGAAAAAACATTCAGTACTTC
TRBD1,TRBJ2-3,.,TRBV5-1,CASSHDRGTDTQYF,TGCGCCAGCAGCCACGACAGGGGTACAGATACGCAGTATTTT
TRBD1,TRBJ1-3,.,TRBV10-3,CAIRGTGAGQNTIYF,TGTGCCATCAGGGGGACAGGGGCCGGTCAAAACACCATATATTTT
TRBD1,TRBJ1-5,.,TRBV7-9,CAGQGGENGQPQHF,TGTGCCGGACAGGGAGGGGAGAACGGTCAGCCCCAGCATTTT
.,TRBJ1-2,.,TRBV7-3,CASSYQRGVGYTF,TGTGCCAGCAGCTACCAACGGGGGGTTGGCTACACCTTC
.,TRBJ1-1,.,TRBV9,CASSVGTTNTEAFF,TGTGCCAGCAGCGTTGGGACAACGAACACTGAAGCTTTCTTT
.,TRBJ1-1,.,TRBV30,CAWSQGMGTEAFF,TGTGCCTGGAGCCAGGGGATGGGCACTGAAGCTTTCTTT
TRBD1,TRBJ1-1,few,TRBV9,CASSPSGGGGTEAFF,TGTGCCAGCAGTCCTTCAGGGGGCGGGGGCACTGAAGCTTTCTTT
.,TRBJ2-7,.,TRBV13,CASSSLQGAGEQYF,TGTGCCAGCAGCTCCCTACAGGGAGCGGGAGAGCAGTACTTC
.,TRBJ2-1,.,TRBV7-9,CASSLDVASDEQFF,TGTGCCAGCAGCTTAGACGTCGCAAGCGATGAGCAGTTCTTC
.,TRBJ2-3,.,TRBV28,CASSPPVTDTQYF,TGTGCCAGCAGTCCGCCGGTCACAGATACGCAGTATTTT
TRBD2,TRBJ2-1,.,TRBV4-1,CASSQGRLAGDNEQFF,TGCGCCAGCAGCCAGGGTCGACTAGCGGGGGATAATGAGCAGTTCTTC